These T cell receptor beta chains were read from a single sample in a study of shared clonotypes between healthy human individuals. The data were produced by immunoSEQ multiplex PCR, yet TCRdb's version contains in-frame clones alone and is incomplete. Among more than 2 million clones listed, 85% to 95% were seen once. The specimen was naive CD4+ T cells sorted from blood. All receptors derive from a man aged 18 to 30 in good health. CDR3s include the opening cysteine and the closing phenylalanine or tryptophan. The D gene is left open where the match is weak. Some rows have no size entry. The others give once, few or many, or a class for an expanded clone.

>TRBV6-6|TRBD2|TRBJ2-7|NA
CASSSAGGASEQYF
TGTGCCAGCAGTTCGGCGGGAGGTGCTTCCGAGCAGTACTTC
>TRBV29-1|NA|TRBJ1-2|NA
CSVEDLAAIYGYTF
TGCAGCGTTGAAGATCTTGCGGCTATCTATGGCTACACCTTC
>TRBV5-1|NA|TRBJ2-3|NA
CASSSQGFYTDTQYF
TGCGCCAGCAGCTCTCAGGGCTTCTACACAGATACGCAGTATTTT
>TRBV12-5|TRBD1|TRBJ2-2|NA
CASGLPTGKNGELFF
TGTGCTAGTGGTTTGCCGACAGGGAAGAACGGGGAGCTGTTTTTT
>TRBV5-1|TRBD1|TRBJ2-2|NA
CASANRGTGYTGELFF
TGCGCCAGCGCCAACCGCGGGACAGGGTACACCGGGGAGCTGTTTTTT
>TRBV18|NA|TRBJ2-6|NA
CASSPSVDGANVLTF
TGTGCCAGCTCACCGTCGGTGGACGGGGCCAACGTCCTGACTTTC
>TRBV5-4|TRBD1|TRBJ1-2|NA
CASSWTGKNYGYTF
TGTGCCAGCAGCTGGACAGGGAAGAACTATGGCTACACCTTC
>TRBV30|NA|TRBJ2-3|NA
CAWTEADTQYF
TGTGCCTGGACCGAAGCGGATACGCAGTATTTT
>TRBV30|NA|TRBJ2-6|NA
CAWSDSPGANVLTF
TGTGCCTGGAGTGACAGTCCCGGGGCCAACGTCCTGACTTTC
>TRBV5-1|TRBD2|TRBJ2-5|once
CASILGSSGGGETQYF
TGCGCCAGCATCCTGGGGTCTAGCGGGGGAGGAGAGACCCAGTACTTC
>TRBV5-1|NA|TRBJ1-3|NA
CASSLGPADSGNTIYF
TGCGCCAGCAGCTTAGGGCCGGCAGACTCTGGAAACACCATATATTTT
>TRBV19|NA|TRBJ1-1|NA
CASSSTGSEAFF
TGTGCCAGTAGTTCGACAGGATCTGAAGCTTTCTTT
>TRBV2|NA|TRBJ1-2|NA
CASSVSGNYGYTF
TGTGCCAGCAGTGTTTCAGGAAACTATGGCTACACCTTC
>TRBV7-8|TRBD2|TRBJ2-2|NA
CASSLRAGGTATGELFF
TGTGCCAGCAGCTTAAGGGCGGGAGGAACCGCTACCGGGGAGCTGTTTTTT
>TRBV18|NA|TRBJ1-4|NA
CASSPRLTGTQATNEKLFF
TGTGCCAGCTCACCTCGCTTAACCGGGACCCAGGCAACTAATGAAAAACTGTTTTTT
>TRBV6-1|NA|TRBJ2-7|NA
CASRLTGGSYEQYF
TGTGCCAGCAGGTTAACCGGTGGTTCCTACGAGCAGTACTTC